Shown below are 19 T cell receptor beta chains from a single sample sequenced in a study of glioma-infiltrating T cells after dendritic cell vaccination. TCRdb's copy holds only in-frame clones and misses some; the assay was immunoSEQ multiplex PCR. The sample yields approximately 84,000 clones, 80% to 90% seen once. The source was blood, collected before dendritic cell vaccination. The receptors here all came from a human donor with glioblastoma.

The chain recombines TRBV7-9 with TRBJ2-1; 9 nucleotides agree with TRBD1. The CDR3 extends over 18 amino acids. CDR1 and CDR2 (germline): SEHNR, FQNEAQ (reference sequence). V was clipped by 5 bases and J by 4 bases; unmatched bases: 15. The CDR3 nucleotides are TGTGCCAGCAGCCATACCCCACCGGGGACAGGGAATTACAATGAGCAGTTCTTC. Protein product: CASSHTPPGTGNYNEQFF.

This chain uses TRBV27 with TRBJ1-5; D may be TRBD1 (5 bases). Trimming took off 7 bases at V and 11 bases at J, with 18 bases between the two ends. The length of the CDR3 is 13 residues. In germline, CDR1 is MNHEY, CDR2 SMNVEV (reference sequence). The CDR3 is CASKVLGTGAQHF. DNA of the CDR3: TGTGCCAGCAAAGTTTTGGGGACTGGAGCCCAGCATTTT.

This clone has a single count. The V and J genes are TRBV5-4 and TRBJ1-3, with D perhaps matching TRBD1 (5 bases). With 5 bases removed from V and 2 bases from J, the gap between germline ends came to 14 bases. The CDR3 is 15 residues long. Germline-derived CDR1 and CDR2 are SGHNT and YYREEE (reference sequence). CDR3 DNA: TGTGCCAGCAGGGGGCCAGCAACTACTGGAAACACCATATATTTT. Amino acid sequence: CASRGPATTGNTIYF.

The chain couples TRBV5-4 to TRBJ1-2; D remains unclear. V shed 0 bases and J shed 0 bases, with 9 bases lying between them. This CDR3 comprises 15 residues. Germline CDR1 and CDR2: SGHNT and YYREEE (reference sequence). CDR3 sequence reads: CASSLVGQTNYGYTF. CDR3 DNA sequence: TGTGCCAGCAGCTTGGTTGGGCAGACTAACTATGGCTACACCTTC.

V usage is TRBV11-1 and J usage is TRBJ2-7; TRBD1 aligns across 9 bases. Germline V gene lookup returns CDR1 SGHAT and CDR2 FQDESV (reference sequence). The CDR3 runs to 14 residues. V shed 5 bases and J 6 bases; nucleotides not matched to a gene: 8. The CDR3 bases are TGTGCCAGCAGCCCGGGACAGGGTCTGAGCGAGCAGTACTTC. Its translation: CASSPGQGLSEQYF.

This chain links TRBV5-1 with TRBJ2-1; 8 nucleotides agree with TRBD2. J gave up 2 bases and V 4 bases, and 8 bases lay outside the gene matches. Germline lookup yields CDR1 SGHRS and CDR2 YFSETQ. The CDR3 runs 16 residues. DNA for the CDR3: TGCGCCAGCAGCACGTCGGCCGGGAGGGCCTACAATGAGCAGTTCTTC. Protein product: CASSTSAGRAYNEQFF. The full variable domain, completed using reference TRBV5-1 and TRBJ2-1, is KAGVTQTPRYLIKTRGQQVTLSCSPISGHRSVSWYQQTPGQGLQFLFEYFSETQRNKGNFPGRFSGRQFSNSRSEMNVSTLELGDSALYLCASSTSAGRAYNEQFFGPGTRLTVL.

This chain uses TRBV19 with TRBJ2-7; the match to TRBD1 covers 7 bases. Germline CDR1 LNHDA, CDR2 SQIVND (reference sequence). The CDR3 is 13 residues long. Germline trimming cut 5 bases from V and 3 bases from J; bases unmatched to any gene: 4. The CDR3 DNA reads TGTGCCAGTAGTCTCCGGGACAGCTACGAGCAGTACTTC. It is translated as CASSLRDSYEQYF.

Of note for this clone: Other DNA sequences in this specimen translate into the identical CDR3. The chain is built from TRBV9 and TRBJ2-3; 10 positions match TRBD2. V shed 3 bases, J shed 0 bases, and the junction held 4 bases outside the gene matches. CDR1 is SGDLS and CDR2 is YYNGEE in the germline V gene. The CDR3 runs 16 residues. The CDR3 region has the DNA TGTGCCAGCAGCGCAACTAGCGGGGAGAGCACAGATACGCAGTATTTT. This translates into CASSATSGESTDTQYF.

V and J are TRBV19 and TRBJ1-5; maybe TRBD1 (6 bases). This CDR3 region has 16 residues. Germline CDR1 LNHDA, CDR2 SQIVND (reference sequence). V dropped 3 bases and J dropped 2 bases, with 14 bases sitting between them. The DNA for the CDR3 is TGTGCCAGTAGTATCTCTCTCCGACAGGGCAATCAGCCCCAGCATTTT. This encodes CASSISLRQGNQPQHF.

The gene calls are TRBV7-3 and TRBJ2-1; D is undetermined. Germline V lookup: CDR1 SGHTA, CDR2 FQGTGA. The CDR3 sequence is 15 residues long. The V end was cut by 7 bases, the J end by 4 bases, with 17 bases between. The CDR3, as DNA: TGTGCCAGCACTCTCACCGGCGACTTTTACAATGAGCAGTTCTTC. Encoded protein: CASTLTGDFYNEQFF.

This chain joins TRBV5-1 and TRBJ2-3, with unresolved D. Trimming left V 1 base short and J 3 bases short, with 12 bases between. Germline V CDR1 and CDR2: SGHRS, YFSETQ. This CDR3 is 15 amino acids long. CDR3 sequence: CASSLTASGTDTQYF. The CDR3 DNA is TGCGCCAGCAGCTTGACAGCCTCTGGGACAGATACGCAGTATTTT.

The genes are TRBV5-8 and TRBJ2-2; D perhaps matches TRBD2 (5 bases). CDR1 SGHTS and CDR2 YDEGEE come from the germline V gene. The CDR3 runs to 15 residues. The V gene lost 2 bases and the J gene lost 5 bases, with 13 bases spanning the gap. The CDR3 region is CASSFVGVYTGELFF. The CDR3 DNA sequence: TGTGCCAGCAGCTTCGTCGGGGTTTATACCGGGGAGCTGTTTTTT.

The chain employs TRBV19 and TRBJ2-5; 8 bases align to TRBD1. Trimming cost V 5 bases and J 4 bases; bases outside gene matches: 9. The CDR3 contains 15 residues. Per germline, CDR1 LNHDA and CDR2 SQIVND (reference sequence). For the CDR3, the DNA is TGTGCCAGTAGTCTTCAGGGGGCCACCCGAGAGACCCAGTACTTC. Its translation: CASSLQGATRETQYF.

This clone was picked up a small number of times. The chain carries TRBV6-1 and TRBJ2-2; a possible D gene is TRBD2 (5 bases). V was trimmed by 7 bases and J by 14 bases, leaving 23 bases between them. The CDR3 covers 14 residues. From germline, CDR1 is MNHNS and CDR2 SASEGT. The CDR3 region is CASNISPIPSSLFF. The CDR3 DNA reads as TGTGCCAGCAACATTTCCCCGATCCCGTCTAGCCTGTTTTTT.

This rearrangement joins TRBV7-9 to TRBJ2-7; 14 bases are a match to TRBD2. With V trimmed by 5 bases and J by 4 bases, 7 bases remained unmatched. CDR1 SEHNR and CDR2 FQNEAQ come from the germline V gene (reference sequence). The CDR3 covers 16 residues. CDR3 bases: TGTGCCAGCAGCCCAGGGACTAGCGGGAGCATGTACGAGCAGTACTTC. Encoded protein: CASSPGTSGSMYEQYF.

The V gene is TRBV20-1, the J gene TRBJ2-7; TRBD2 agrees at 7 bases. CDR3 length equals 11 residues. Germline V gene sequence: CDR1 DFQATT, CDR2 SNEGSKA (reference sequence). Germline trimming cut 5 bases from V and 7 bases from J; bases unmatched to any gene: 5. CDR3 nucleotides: TGCAGTGCTGACGGGGGGTGGGAGCAGTACTTC. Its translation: CSADGGWEQYF.

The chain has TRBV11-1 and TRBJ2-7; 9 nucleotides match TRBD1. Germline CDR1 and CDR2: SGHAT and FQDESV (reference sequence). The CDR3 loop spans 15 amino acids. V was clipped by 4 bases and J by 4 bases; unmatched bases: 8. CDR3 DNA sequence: TGTGCCAGCAGCTCCAGACAGGGGGTAACGTACGAGCAGTACTTC. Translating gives CASSSRQGVTYEQYF.

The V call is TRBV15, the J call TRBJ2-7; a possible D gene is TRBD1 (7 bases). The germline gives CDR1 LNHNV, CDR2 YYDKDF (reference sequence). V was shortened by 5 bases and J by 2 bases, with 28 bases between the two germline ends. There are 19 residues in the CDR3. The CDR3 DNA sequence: TGTGCCACCAGCCCGAGGAGGGGGCGCCGGGAAACCCCCCCCTACGAGCAGTACTTC. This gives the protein CATSPRRGRRETPPYEQYF.

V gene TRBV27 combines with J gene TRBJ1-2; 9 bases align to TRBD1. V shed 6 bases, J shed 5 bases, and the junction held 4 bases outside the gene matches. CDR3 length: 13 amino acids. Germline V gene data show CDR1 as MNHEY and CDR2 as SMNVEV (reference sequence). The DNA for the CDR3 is TGTGCCAGCAGACGGACAGGGGATTATGGCTACACCTTC. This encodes CASRRTGDYGYTF.